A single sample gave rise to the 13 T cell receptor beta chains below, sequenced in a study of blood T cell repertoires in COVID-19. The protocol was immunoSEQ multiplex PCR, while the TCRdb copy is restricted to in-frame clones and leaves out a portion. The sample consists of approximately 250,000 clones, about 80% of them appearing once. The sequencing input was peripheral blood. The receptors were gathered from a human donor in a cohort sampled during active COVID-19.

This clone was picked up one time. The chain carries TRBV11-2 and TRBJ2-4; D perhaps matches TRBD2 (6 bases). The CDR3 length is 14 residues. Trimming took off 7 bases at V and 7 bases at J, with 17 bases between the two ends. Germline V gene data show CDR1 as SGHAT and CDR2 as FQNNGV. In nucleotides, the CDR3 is TGTGCCAGCAAACCCAGCGACAGCGGGAACATTCAGTACTTC. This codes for CASKPSDSGNIQYF.

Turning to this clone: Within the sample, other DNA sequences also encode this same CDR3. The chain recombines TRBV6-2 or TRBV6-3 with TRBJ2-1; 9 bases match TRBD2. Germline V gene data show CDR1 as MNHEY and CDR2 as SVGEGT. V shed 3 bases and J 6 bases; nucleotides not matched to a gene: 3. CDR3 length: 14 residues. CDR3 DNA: TGTGCCAGCAGTTATCCGGGACTAGCCAATGAGCAGTTCTTC. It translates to CASSYPGLANEQFF.

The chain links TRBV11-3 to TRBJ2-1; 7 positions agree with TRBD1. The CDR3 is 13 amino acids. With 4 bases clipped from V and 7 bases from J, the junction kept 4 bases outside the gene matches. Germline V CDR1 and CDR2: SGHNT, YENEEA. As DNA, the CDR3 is TGTGCCAGCAGCTCGGGACAGCGAAATGAGCAGTTCTTC. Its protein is CASSSGQRNEQFF.

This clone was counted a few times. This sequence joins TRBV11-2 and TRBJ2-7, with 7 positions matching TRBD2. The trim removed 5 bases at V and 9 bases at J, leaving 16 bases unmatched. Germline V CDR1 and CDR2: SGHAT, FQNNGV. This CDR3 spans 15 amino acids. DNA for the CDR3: TGTGCCAGCAGCCGCCAGGGAGGGTCCCCTGGGTGGCAGTACTTC. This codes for CASSRQGGSPGWQYF.

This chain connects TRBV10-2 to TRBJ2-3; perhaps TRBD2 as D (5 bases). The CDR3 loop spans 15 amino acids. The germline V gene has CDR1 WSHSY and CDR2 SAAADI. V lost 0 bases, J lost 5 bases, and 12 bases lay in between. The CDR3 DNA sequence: TGCGCCAGCAGTGAGTCGGTACGGGGTGAAGATACGCAGTATTTT. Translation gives CASSESVRGEDTQYF.

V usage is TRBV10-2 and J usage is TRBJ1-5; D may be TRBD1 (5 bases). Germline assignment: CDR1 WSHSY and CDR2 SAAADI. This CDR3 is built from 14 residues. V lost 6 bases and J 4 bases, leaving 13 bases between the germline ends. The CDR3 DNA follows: TGCGCCAGCAGAACGGCAGGGTATAATCAGCCCCAGCATTTT. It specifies CASRTAGYNQPQHF.

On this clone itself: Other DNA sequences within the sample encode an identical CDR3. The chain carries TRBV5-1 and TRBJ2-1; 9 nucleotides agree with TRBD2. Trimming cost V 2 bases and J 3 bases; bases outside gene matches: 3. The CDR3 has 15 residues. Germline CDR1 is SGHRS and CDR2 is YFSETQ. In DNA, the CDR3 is TGCGCCAGCAGCTTACTAGCGGGCAACTACAATGAGCAGTTCTTC. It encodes CASSLLAGNYNEQFF.

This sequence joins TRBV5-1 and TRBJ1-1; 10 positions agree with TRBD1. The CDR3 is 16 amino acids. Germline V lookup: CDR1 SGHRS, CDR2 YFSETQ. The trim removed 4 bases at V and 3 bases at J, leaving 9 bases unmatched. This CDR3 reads CASSPAGTGAYTEAFF. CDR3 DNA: TGCGCCAGCAGCCCTGCAGGGACAGGGGCGTACACTGAAGCTTTCTTT.

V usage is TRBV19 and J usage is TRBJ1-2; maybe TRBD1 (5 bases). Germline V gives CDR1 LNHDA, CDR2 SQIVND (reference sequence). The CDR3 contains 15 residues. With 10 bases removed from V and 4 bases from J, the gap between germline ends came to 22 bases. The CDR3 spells CATQRAKGGGYGYTF. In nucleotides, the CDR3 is TGTGCCACCCAGCGGGCGAAGGGTGGGGGCTATGGCTACACCTTC. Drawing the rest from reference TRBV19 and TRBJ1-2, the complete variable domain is DGGITQSPKYLFRKEGQNVTLSCEQNLNHDAMYWYRQDPGQGLRLIYYSQIVNDFQKGDIAEGYSVSREKKESFPLTVTSAQKNPTAFYLCATQRAKGGGYGYTFGSGTRLTVV.

CDR3 in amino acids: CASSPAGLAGVFPRKEQFF. The CDR3 DNA sequence: TGCGCCAGCAGCCCAGCAGGACTAGCGGGAGTTTTCCCCCGTAAGGAGCAGTTCTTC. The chain carries TRBV10-1 and TRBJ2-1; 13 nucleotides agree with TRBD2. Unmatched junction bases numbered 21, after V lost 6 bases and J lost 10 bases. There are 19 residues in the CDR3. Germline V CDR1 and CDR2: WNHNN, SYGVQD (reference sequence).

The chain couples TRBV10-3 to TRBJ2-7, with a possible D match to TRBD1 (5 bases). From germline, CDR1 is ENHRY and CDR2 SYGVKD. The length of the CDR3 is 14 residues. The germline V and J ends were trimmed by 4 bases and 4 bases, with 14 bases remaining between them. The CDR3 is CAISASRDSYEQYF. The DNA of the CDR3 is TGTGCCATCAGTGCGAGTCGAGACAGTTACGAGCAGTACTTC.

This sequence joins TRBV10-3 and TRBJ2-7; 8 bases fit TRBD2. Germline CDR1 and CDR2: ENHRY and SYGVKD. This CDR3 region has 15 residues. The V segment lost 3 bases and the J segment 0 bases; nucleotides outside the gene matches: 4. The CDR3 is CAISDPTSGSYEQYF. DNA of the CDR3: TGTGCCATCAGTGACCCAACTAGCGGCTCCTACGAGCAGTACTTC.

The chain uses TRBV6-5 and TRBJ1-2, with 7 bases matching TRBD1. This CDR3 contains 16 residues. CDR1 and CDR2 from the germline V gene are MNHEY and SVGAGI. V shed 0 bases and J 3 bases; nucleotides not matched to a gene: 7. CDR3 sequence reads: CASSYSISGGYYGYTF. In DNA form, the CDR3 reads TGTGCCAGCAGTTACTCGATTTCAGGGGGTTACTATGGCTACACCTTC.